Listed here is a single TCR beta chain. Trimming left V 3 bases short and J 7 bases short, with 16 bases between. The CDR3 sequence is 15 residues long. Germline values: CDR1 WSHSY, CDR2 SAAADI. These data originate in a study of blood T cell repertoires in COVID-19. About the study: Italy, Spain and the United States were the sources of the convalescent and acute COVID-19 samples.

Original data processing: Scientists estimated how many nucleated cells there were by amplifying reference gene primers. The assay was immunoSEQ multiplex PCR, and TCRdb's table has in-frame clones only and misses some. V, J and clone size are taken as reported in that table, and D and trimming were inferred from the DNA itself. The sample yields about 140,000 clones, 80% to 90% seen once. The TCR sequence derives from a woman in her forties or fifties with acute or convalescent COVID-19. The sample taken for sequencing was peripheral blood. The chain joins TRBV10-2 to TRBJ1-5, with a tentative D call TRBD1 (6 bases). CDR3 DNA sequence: TGCGCCAGCAGTGATTCCCTAACAGGGTACCAGCCCCAGCATTTT. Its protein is CASSDSLTGYQPQHF.